The 22 T cell receptor beta chains in this list originate from one sample, sequenced in a study of PD-1 blockade in classical Hodgkin lymphoma (dated by TCRdb to the early 2020s). Library preparation used the immunoSEQ multiplex PCR assay. TCRdb mirrors the immuneACCESS table, restricted to in-frame sequences. Some clones are absent from its copies; in checked studies, under half trace to an unresolved V gene, and the reason for the others is unknown. The sample table shows 25,000 to 40,000 clones, and 65% to 80% are seen once. 3.9% of the sample is held by the ten biggest clonotypes. The time point label here, explained by the study, means: cycle 4 day 1 (C4D1), after more than 5 weeks of nivolumab. Every trial patient had relapsed following autologous stem cell transplantation, and prior brentuximab vedotin exposure was what differed among cohorts A, B and C. Sequencing used peripheral blood mononuclear cells (PBMCs), obtained before the fourth cycle of nivolumab. The receptors were sampled from a human donor with classical Hodgkin lymphoma.

The genes are TRBV2 and TRBJ1-2; TRBD1 matches at 8 bases. Trimming at V came to 4 bases and at J to 5 bases, leaving 3 bases not matched to a gene. The CDR3 sequence is 13 residues long. CDR1 and CDR2 (germline): SNHLY, FYNNEI. CDR3 loop: CASSVTGGYGYTF. The CDR3 DNA reads as TGTGCCAGCAGTGTAACAGGGGGATATGGCTACACCTTC.

This chain joins TRBV9 and TRBJ1-1, with D perhaps matching TRBD1 (5 bases). V lost 4 bases and J lost 8, with 18 bases in between. Germline values: CDR1 SGDLS, CDR2 YYNGEE. The CDR3 is 14 residues long. CDR3 region: CASSPPGGGPEAFF. The CDR3 DNA is TGTGCCAGCAGCCCCCCTGGGGGGGGTCCCGAAGCTTTCTTT.

The V gene is TRBV7-6, the J gene TRBJ2-7; the D gene is possibly TRBD2 (5 bases). This CDR3 spans 13 amino acids. Germline V gives CDR1 SGHVS, CDR2 FNYEAQ. V shed 3 bases and J shed 2 bases, with 8 bases lying between them. The CDR3: CASSFGEPYEQYF. DNA of the CDR3: TGTGCCAGCAGCTTCGGGGAACCCTACGAGCAGTACTTC.

The gene calls are TRBV30 and TRBJ1-2, with D tentatively TRBD1 (6 bases). CDR3 length equals 14 residues. Trimming pared 5 bases from V and 4 bases from J, leaving 17 bases between. CDR1 is GTSNPN and CDR2 is SVGIG in the germline V gene (reference sequence). The CDR3 nucleotides read TGTGCCTGGCTCGACAGGCGCTCATTCTATGGCTACACCTTC. Encoded protein: CAWLDRRSFYGYTF.

This chain links TRBV9 with TRBJ2-3, with TRBD2 matching over 10 bases. Germline CDR1 is SGDLS and CDR2 is YYNGEE. V was clipped by 4 bases and J by 1 base; unmatched bases: 6. CDR3 size: 16 residues. CDR3 nucleotides: TGTGCCAGCAGCCCCTGGACTAGCGGAGGCACAGATACGCAGTATTTT. Amino acid sequence: CASSPWTSGGTDTQYF.

The V gene is TRBV7-9, the J gene TRBJ2-7; D remains ambiguous. V lost 5 bases and J lost 6, with 8 bases in between. This CDR3 comprises 11 residues. Germline V gene data show CDR1 as SEHNR and CDR2 as FQNEAQ (reference sequence). CDR3 sequence: CASSRAPEQYF. CDR3 DNA: TGTGCCAGCAGCCGGGCCCCCGAGCAGTACTTC.

The chain recombines TRBV25-1 with TRBJ2-7; the D gene is possibly TRBD2 (6 bases). Germline-derived CDR1 and CDR2 are MGHDK and SYGVNS. The CDR3 totals 15 residues. V was trimmed by 3 bases and J by 2 bases, leaving 14 bases between them. Here the CDR3 DNA reads TGTGCCAGCAGTGATACGGGACGGGGGACCTACGAGCAGTACTTC. This gives the protein CASSDTGRGTYEQYF.

This chain joins TRBV7-6 and TRBJ2-2, with 7 bases matching TRBD2. The germline V gene encodes CDR1 SGHVS and CDR2 FNYEAQ. The CDR3 covers 12 residues. V dropped 8 bases and J dropped 3; count of bases not matched to a gene: 0. The CDR3 DNA follows: TGTGCCAGCGGGAGGGACACCGGGGAGCTGTTTTTT. Protein sequence: CASGRDTGELFF.

J is TRBJ2-5 and V is TRBV6-5, with 11 bases aligning to TRBD1. Germline trimming cut 5 bases from V and 6 bases from J; bases unmatched to any gene: 2. This CDR3 contains 13 residues. Germline V gene data show CDR1 as MNHEY and CDR2 as SVGAGI. CDR3 nucleotides: TGTGCCAGCAGTGGGACAGGGGGGAAGACCCAGTACTTC. This codes for CASSGTGGKTQYF.

The rearrangement links TRBV5-5 to TRBJ2-5; unclear D gene. Trimming pared 5 bases from V and 3 bases from J, leaving 2 bases between. The CDR3 sequence is 10 residues long. The germline gives CDR1 SGHKS, CDR2 YYEKEE (reference sequence). CDR3 sequence (DNA): TGTGCCAGCAGAGAAGAGACCCAGTACTTC. It is translated as CASREETQYF.

V usage is TRBV6-6 and J usage is TRBJ2-7; 8 positions match TRBD2. The V gene end was trimmed by 2 bases and the J gene end by 4 bases; junction bases not matched to a gene: 10. Germline V gene lookup returns CDR1 MNHNY and CDR2 SVGAGI (reference sequence). The CDR3 has 16 amino acids. CDR3 sequence: CASSYALAGWEYEQYF. CDR3 DNA sequence: TGTGCCAGCAGTTACGCCTTAGCGGGGTGGGAATACGAGCAGTACTTC.

This chain links TRBV30 with TRBJ1-2; D is unresolved. With 3 bases removed from V and 2 bases from J, the gap between germline ends came to 10 bases. Per germline, CDR1 GTSNPN and CDR2 SVGIG (reference sequence). This CDR3 has 13 amino acids. The CDR3 nucleotides read TGTGCCTGGAGCTATCTACAGAACTATGGCTACACCTTC. The encoded protein is CAWSYLQNYGYTF.

The J gene is TRBJ1-4, the V gene TRBV7-9; 10 bases fit TRBD1. The CDR3 is 15 residues long. Per germline, CDR1 SEHNR and CDR2 FQNEAQ (reference sequence). V shed 3 bases, J shed 8 bases, and the junction held 6 bases outside the gene matches. The DNA for the CDR3 is TGTGCCAGCAGCTTCAAGGGACAGGGGTCAGAAAAACTGTTTTTT. As protein: CASSFKGQGSEKLFF.

The chain joins TRBV7-6 to TRBJ2-7; D call uncertain. Trimming removed 3 bases at V and 2 bases at J, with 17 bases between. Germline CDR1 and CDR2: SGHVS and FNYEAQ. This CDR3 contains 16 residues. The CDR3 DNA follows: TGTGCCAGCAGCTTGGGGATGGGCGGAACGACCTACGAGCAGTACTTC. It specifies CASSLGMGGTTYEQYF.

This clone was detected once. The chain couples TRBV4-1 to TRBJ2-1, with TRBD2 matching over 8 bases. This CDR3 contains 16 residues. The germline CDR1 and CDR2 sequences are MGHRA and YSYEKL. V shed 0 bases, J shed 2 bases, and the junction held 3 bases outside the gene matches. CDR3 sequence reads: CASSQDPAGAYNEQFF. CDR3 in DNA: TGCGCCAGCAGCCAAGATCCAGCGGGAGCCTACAATGAGCAGTTCTTC.

This chain links TRBV27 with TRBJ2-1, with D uncertain. Trimming cost V 6 bases and J 5 bases, with 17 bases left between them. CDR3 size: 15 residues. Germline assignment: CDR1 MNHEY and CDR2 SMNVEV (reference sequence). CDR3: CASSKIDGSDNEQFF. CDR3 DNA sequence: TGTGCCAGCAGCAAAATAGATGGCAGCGACAATGAGCAGTTCTTC.

The rearrangement uses TRBV4-3 and TRBJ2-7, with a weak D call TRBD2 (5 bases). The CDR3 has 14 residues. Germline CDR1 and CDR2: LGHNA and YSLEER. V was cut by 4 bases and J by 6 bases, with 16 bases left in between. The CDR3 coding sequence is TGCGCCAGCAGCCGGAGCGGATACTACGGCGAGCAGTACTTC. Residues: CASSRSGYYGEQYF.

The V gene is TRBV6-5, the J gene TRBJ1-2, with 9 bases fitting TRBD1. The length of the CDR3 is 14 residues. Unmatched junction bases numbered 7, after V lost 6 bases and J lost 5 bases. CDR1 MNHEY and CDR2 SVGAGI come from the germline V gene. The CDR3 DNA follows: TGTGCCAGCAGACCGGGACAGGGTCTTTATGGCTACACCTTC. It translates to CASRPGQGLYGYTF.

The chain is built from TRBV9 and TRBJ2-1; 7 bases match TRBD2. The V gene end was trimmed by 3 bases and the J gene end by 0 bases; junction bases not matched to a gene: 15. This CDR3 is 19 amino acids long. The germline V gene has CDR1 SGDLS and CDR2 YYNGEE. The CDR3 DNA sequence: TGTGCCAGCAGCGCCCGGACTACTGGGAGGGGTAGCTCCTACAATGAGCAGTTCTTC. It yields the protein CASSARTTGRGSSYNEQFF.

The chain joins TRBV11-2 to TRBJ1-2; 9 bases are shared with TRBD1. Trimming cost V 5 bases and J 8 bases; bases outside gene matches: 6. CDR1 and CDR2 (germline): SGHAT, FQNNGV. The CDR3 covers 13 residues. The CDR3 sequence: CASSQGQGLGYTF. The CDR3 DNA reads TGTGCCAGCAGCCAGGGACAGGGTCTGGGCTACACCTTC.

The rearrangement joins TRBV5-6 to TRBJ1-2; unclear D gene. V lost 4 bases and J 4 bases, leaving 17 bases between the germline ends. This CDR3 has 15 residues. CDR1 and CDR2 (germline): SGHDT, YYEEEE. The CDR3 DNA follows: TGTGCCAGCAGCCAGATGGAGCTCGTAGGCTATGGCTACACCTTC. Protein: CASSQMELVGYGYTF.

J is TRBJ1-4 and V is TRBV9; 11 nucleotides agree with TRBD1. Germline-derived CDR1 and CDR2 are SGDLS and YYNGEE. V was clipped by 2 bases and J by 7 bases; unmatched bases: 4. The CDR3 is 15 residues long. CDR3 DNA sequence: TGTGCCAGCAGCGTTGAGGGACAGGGGGGTGAAAAACTGTTTTTT. This codes for CASSVEGQGGEKLFF.